The clone carrying this T cell receptor (beta chain) was picked up many times. CDR1 LGHNA and CDR2 YNFKEQ come from the germline V gene. CDR3 length: 14 residues. J was trimmed by 1 base and V by 7 bases; bases with no gene match: 4. TCRdb re-derived calls from the 5' RACE reads in MiXCR, one entry per CDR3 protein. The table lists 250,000 to 300,000 distinct CDR3 sequences, 7.5% to 9.5% of them singletons. The source of the sample is a study of identical twins. The same specimen was also included in a second study, on yellow fever vaccine responses in identical twins.

V is TRBV4-2 and J is TRBJ2-7, with 10 bases that match TRBD1. The receptor's source is a young woman in good health. The material sequenced was CD8+ T cells sorted from blood. CDR3 bases: TGTGCCAGCACCCCGGGACAGGGGTCCTACGAGCAGTACTTC. Translating gives CASTPGQGSYEQYF.